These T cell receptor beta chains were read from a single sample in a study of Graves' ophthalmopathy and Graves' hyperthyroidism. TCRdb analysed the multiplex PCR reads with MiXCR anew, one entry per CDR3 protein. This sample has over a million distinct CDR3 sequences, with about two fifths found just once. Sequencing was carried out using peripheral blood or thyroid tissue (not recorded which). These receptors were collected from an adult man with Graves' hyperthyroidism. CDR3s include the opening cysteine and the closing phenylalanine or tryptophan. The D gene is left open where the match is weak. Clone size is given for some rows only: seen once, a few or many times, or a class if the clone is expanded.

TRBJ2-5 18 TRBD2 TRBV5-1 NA CASSEGLAGVTYQETQYF TGCGCCAGCAGCGAGGGACTAGCGGGAGTCACGTACCAAGAGACCCAGTACTTC
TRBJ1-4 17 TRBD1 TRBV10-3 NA CAISPGQGAVGGEKLFF TGTGCCATCAGTCCGGGACAGGGGGCAGTTGGCGGCGAAAAACTGTTTTTT
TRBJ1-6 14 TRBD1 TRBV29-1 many CSVRTGGPNSPLHF TGCAGCGTTAGGACAGGAGGTCCCAATTCACCCCTCCACTTT
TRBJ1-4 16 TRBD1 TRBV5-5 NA CASSLLAEGADEKLFF TGTGCCAGCAGCTTGTTGGCAGAGGGGGCGGACGAAAAACTGTTTTTT
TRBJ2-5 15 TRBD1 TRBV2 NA CASSVGQGASGAQYF TGTGCCAGCAGTGTGGGACAGGGGGCGTCGGGGGCCCAGTACTTC
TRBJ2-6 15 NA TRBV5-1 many CASSRATSGANVLTF TGCGCCAGCAGCCGAGCCACCTCTGGGGCCAACGTCCTGACTTTC
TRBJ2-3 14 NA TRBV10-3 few CAISLGTRTDTQYF TGTGCCATCAGCCTGGGGACACGCACAGATACGCAGTATTTT
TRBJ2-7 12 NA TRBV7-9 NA CASSSPWGEQYF TGTGCCAGCAGTTCCCCGTGGGGCGAGCAGTACTTC
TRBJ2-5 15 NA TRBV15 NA CATSRDGRYQETQYF TGTGCCACCAGCAGAGATGGGCGGTACCAAGAGACCCAGTACTTC
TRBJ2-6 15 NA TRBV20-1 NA CSARPYGSGANVLTF TGCAGTGCTAGGCCATATGGCTCTGGGGCCAACGTCCTGACTTTC
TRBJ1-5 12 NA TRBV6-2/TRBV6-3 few CASSLLSQPQHF TGTGCCAGCAGTCTACTGAGTCAGCCCCAGCATTTT
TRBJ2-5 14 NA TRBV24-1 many CATSDTTIQETQYF TGTGCCACCAGTGATACCACCATCCAAGAGACCCAGTACTTC
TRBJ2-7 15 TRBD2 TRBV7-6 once CASSQRGGSSYEQYF TGTGCCAGCAGCCAACGCGGGGGGAGCTCCTACGAGCAGTACTTC
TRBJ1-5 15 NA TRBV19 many CASSRGGAANQPQHF TGTGCCAGTAGCCGCGGGGGGGCAGCCAATCAGCCCCAGCATTTT
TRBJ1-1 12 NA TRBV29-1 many CSVASHPTEAFF TGCAGCGTCGCGTCCCACCCGACTGAAGCTTTCTTT
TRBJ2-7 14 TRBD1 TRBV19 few CASSARQGVGEQYF TGTGCCAGTAGTGCTCGCCAGGGGGTGGGGGAGCAGTACTTC
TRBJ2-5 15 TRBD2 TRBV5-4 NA CASRGKSGGEETQYF TGTGCCAGCCGCGGGAAGAGCGGGGGGGAAGAGACCCAGTACTTC
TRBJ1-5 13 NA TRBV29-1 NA CSVKGNLNQPQHF TGCAGCGTTAAGGGGAATCTCAATCAGCCCCAGCATTTT
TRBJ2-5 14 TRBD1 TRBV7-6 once CASSLATGKETQYF TGTGCCAGCAGCCTCGCGACAGGGAAAGAGACCCAGTACTTC
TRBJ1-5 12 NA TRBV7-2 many CASSLVTGPQHF TGTGCCAGCAGCTTAGTCACGGGGCCCCAGCATTTT
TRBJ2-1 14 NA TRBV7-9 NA CASSLVSWSGEQFF TGTGCCAGCAGCTTAGTCTCTTGGTCAGGGGAGCAGTTCTTC
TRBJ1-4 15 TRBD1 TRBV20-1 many CSARAGPGQTEKLFF TGCAGTGCTAGAGCGGGACCGGGACAGACAGAAAAACTGTTTTTT
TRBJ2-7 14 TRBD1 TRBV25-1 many CASSETGQGYEQYF TGTGCCAGCAGTGAAACCGGACAGGGCTACGAGCAGTACTTC
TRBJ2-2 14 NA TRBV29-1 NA CSVETSSGPGELFF TGCAGCGTAGAGACAAGTTCGGGACCCGGGGAGCTGTTTTTT
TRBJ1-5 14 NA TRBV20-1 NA CSASRKGGHQPQHF TGCAGTGCCAGCAGGAAAGGGGGGCATCAGCCCCAGCATTTT
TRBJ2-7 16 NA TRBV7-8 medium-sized CASSLGVRGPTYEQYF TGTGCCAGCAGCTTAGGAGTCAGGGGTCCGACCTACGAGCAGTACTTC
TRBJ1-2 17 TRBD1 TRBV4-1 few CASSQPHTRDRGRGYTF TGCGCCAGCAGCCAACCTCACACCCGGGACAGGGGACGCGGCTACACCTTC
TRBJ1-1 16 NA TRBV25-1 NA CATPRYANCVNTEAFF TGTGCCACCCCACGGTACGCGAATTGCGTGAACACTGAGGCTTTCTTT
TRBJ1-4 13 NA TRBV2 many CASAGRGDEKLFF TGTGCCAGCGCCGGCAGGGGTGACGAAAAACTGTTTTTT
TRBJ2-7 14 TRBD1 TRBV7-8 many CASSLTGQSYEQYF TGTGCCAGCAGCCTTACGGGACAGAGCTACGAGCAGTACTTC
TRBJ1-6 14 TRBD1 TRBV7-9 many CASSSGQGASPLHF TGTGCCAGCAGCTCCGGACAGGGGGCTTCACCCCTCCACTTT
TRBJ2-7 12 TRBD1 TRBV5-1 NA CASSNDRGEQYF TGCGCCAGCAGCAACGACAGGGGCGAGCAGTACTTC
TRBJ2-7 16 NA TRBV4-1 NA CASSQQGEGFDEEQYF TGCGCCAGCAGCCAACAGGGGGAGGGTTTCGATGAAGAGCAGTACTTC
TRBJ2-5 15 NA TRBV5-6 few CASSFDAGPGETQYF TGTGCCAGCAGCTTCGACGCGGGACCCGGGGAGACCCAGTACTTC
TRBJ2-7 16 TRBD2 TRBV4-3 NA CASSQAGAGGSWEQYF TGCGCCAGCAGCCAAGCAGGGGCGGGGGGTTCGTGGGAGCAGTACTTC
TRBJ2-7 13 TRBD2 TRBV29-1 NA CSVDAGGSGELYF TGCAGCGTAGATGCGGGGGGTTCCGGGGAGCTGTACTTC
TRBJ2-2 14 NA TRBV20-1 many CSASPGQNTGELFF TGCAGTGCTAGCCCGGGACAGAACACCGGGGAGCTGTTTTTT
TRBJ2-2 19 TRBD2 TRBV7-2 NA CASSLAPVGLATDTGELFF TGTGCCAGCAGCTTAGCGCCGGTGGGACTAGCGACGGACACCGGGGAGCTGTTTTTT
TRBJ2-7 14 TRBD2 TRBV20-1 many CSARALAGTGEQYF TGCAGTGCTAGAGCCCTAGCGGGGACGGGGGAGCAGTACTTC
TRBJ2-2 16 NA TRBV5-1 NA CASRSGANPVSGELFF TGCGCCAGCAGATCAGGGGCCAACCCGGTATCCGGGGAGCTGTTTTTT
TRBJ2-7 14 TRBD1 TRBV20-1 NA CSAKTGVGSYEQYF TGCAGTGCTAAGACAGGGGTTGGATCCTACGAGCAGTACTTC
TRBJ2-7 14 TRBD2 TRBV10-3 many CAISGLAKPYEQYF TGTGCCATCAGCGGACTAGCGAAACCCTACGAGCAGTACTTC
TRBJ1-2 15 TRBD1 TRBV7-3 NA CASSQGDSFNYGYTF TGCGCCAGCAGCCAAGGGGACAGTTTTAACTATGGCTACACCTTC
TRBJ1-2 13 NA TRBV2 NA CASTYRDSLPGFF TGTGCCAGCACTTACAGGGACTCCCTTCCAGGCTTCTTC
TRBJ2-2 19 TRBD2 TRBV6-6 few CASSYSVAGGPSDTGELFF TGTGCCAGCAGTTACTCCGTAGCGGGGGGGCCTAGTGACACCGGGGAGCTGTTTTTT
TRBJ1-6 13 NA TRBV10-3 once CAISESRNSPLHF TGTGCCATCAGTGAGTCGCGGAATTCACCCCTCCACTTT
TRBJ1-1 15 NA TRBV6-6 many CASSPRRRADTEAFF TGTGCCAGCAGCCCTAGGAGACGGGCGGACACTGAAGCTTTCTTT
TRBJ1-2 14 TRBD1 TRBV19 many CASSHRGLDYGYTF TGTGCCAGTAGTCACAGGGGGCTGGACTATGGCTACACCTTC
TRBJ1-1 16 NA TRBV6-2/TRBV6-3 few CASSRHRRLVGTEAFF TGTGCCAGCAGTCGACACCGAAGGTTGGTGGGCACTGAAGCTTTCTTT
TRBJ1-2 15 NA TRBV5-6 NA CASSPSRAWGLGYTF TGTGCCAGCAGCCCTAGCCGGGCCTGGGGCTTGGGCTACACCTTC